Described below is a single T cell receptor beta chain sequence and its context. Its antigen is undetermined. Per the germline V gene, CDR1 is SGHVS and CDR2 is FNYEAQ. The CDR3 is 11 residues long. Trimming cost V 5 bases and J 7 bases, with 8 bases left between them. Measured with immunoSEQ multiplex PCR; TCRdb has only the in-frame clones, and not every one. The data contain fewer than 1.8 million clones, about 98.5% of them singletons. This sample stems from a study of shared clonotypes between healthy human individuals. Findings and caveats of the study: Relative to their counterparts shared across all four donors, non-shared clonotypes exhibited diminished generation probabilities.

Donors had no recently reported acute infections or vaccinations and were HIV-negative. The sequence was obtained from a young man in good health. This rearrangement joins TRBV7-6 to TRBJ2-5; TRBD2 is a possible D gene (6 bases). The source material was naive CD4+ T cells sorted from blood. Subset specified: CD45RA+ positively selected. The CDR3 DNA sequence: TGTGCCAGCAGCCCCGGGGGGACCCAGTACTTC. Encoded protein: CASSPGGTQYF.